A selection of T cell receptor beta chains follows, all from one sample in a study of shared clonotypes between healthy human individuals. Clones were read by immunoSEQ multiplex PCR, and TCRdb kept only the in-frame ones, dropping some. The repertoire includes some 690,000 clones, roughly 91% of them detected once, and 34% sits in the top ten. Sequencing was performed on memory CD8+ T cells from PBMCs. The receptor set was obtained from a man aged 18-30 years in good health. Some clones in this sample may be carry-over from other donors' samples. CDR3s include the opening cysteine and the closing phenylalanine or tryptophan. The order of the fields is V gene, D gene, J gene, clone size, CDR3 protein, CDR3 DNA. The D gene is left open where the match is weak. Clone size appears in some rows only: once, few, many, or a class for an expanded clone.

v_call: TRBV27; d_call: TRBD1; j_call: TRBJ2-5; clone_size: -; cdr3_aa: CASRNRGVTETQYF; cdr3_nt: TGTGCCAGCAGAAACAGGGGAGTCACGGAGACCCAGTACTTC
v_call: TRBV28; d_call: -; j_call: TRBJ1-5; clone_size: -; cdr3_aa: CASNVNRVQPQHF; cdr3_nt: TGTGCCAGCAACGTAAACAGGGTCCAGCCCCAGCATTTT
v_call: TRBV4-2; d_call: TRBD2; j_call: TRBJ2-7; clone_size: -; cdr3_aa: CASSQDLAGAYEQYF; cdr3_nt: TGTGCCAGCAGCCAAGATCTAGCGGGGGCCTACGAGCAGTACTTC
v_call: TRBV30; d_call: -; j_call: TRBJ2-2; clone_size: -; cdr3_aa: CAWSVSGELFF; cdr3_nt: TGTGCCTGGAGTGTTTCTGGGGAGCTGTTTTTT
v_call: TRBV9; d_call: TRBD2; j_call: TRBJ2-3; clone_size: -; cdr3_aa: CASSALSGRRPDTQYF; cdr3_nt: TGTGCCAGCAGCGCTCTGAGCGGGAGAAGGCCAGATACGCAGTATTTT
v_call: TRBV7-9; d_call: -; j_call: TRBJ2-7; clone_size: -; cdr3_aa: CASSLGLAYEQYF; cdr3_nt: TGTGCCAGCAGCTTAGGACTAGCCTACGAGCAGTACTTC
v_call: TRBV27; d_call: -; j_call: TRBJ2-7; clone_size: -; cdr3_aa: CASSGDGPYEQYF; cdr3_nt: TGTGCCAGCAGCGGGGACGGACCCTACGAGCAGTACTTC
v_call: TRBV29-1; d_call: -; j_call: TRBJ2-7; clone_size: -; cdr3_aa: CSVELAFTPSYEQYF; cdr3_nt: TGCAGCGTAGAACTAGCTTTCACGCCTTCCTACGAGCAGTACTTC
v_call: TRBV29-1; d_call: TRBD1; j_call: TRBJ2-7; clone_size: -; cdr3_aa: CSVAIRQGPYEQYF; cdr3_nt: TGCAGCGTTGCGATAAGACAGGGACCCTACGAGCAGTACTTC
v_call: TRBV5-1; d_call: -; j_call: TRBJ2-7; clone_size: -; cdr3_aa: CASSYAGWYEQYF; cdr3_nt: TGCGCCAGCAGCTATGCAGGGTGGTACGAGCAGTACTTC
v_call: TRBV29-1; d_call: -; j_call: TRBJ2-7; clone_size: once; cdr3_aa: CSVAGSSYEQYF; cdr3_nt: TGCAGCGTTGCCGGGAGCTCCTACGAGCAGTACTTC
v_call: TRBV6-4; d_call: TRBD2; j_call: TRBJ2-1; clone_size: few; cdr3_aa: CASSDSSGGGGEQFF; cdr3_nt: TGTGCCAGCAGTGACTCTTCAGGCGGGGGGGGTGAGCAGTTCTTC
v_call: TRBV28; d_call: -; j_call: TRBJ1-6; clone_size: -; cdr3_aa: CASSLLRTGPYNSPLHF; cdr3_nt: TGTGCCAGCAGTTTACTCCGGACCGGGCCGTATAATTCACCCCTCCACTTT
v_call: TRBV6-6; d_call: TRBD1; j_call: TRBJ1-3; clone_size: -; cdr3_aa: CASSPGQGAPGNTIYF; cdr3_nt: TGTGCCAGCAGCCCCGGGCAGGGGGCACCTGGAAACACCATATATTTT
v_call: TRBV28; d_call: -; j_call: TRBJ2-5; clone_size: -; cdr3_aa: CASSLGGDGTQYF; cdr3_nt: TGTGCCAGCAGTTTAGGCGGGGACGGGACCCAGTACTTC
v_call: TRBV30; d_call: -; j_call: TRBJ2-2; clone_size: -; cdr3_aa: CAWSIGRFSNTGELFF; cdr3_nt: TGTGCCTGGAGTATCGGTCGGTTTTCGAACACCGGGGAGCTGTTTTTT
v_call: TRBV29-1; d_call: TRBD2; j_call: TRBJ2-1; clone_size: -; cdr3_aa: CSATAARLAYNEQFF; cdr3_nt: TGCAGCGCCACGGCTGCTAGACTAGCGTACAATGAGCAGTTCTTC
v_call: TRBV9; d_call: TRBD2; j_call: TRBJ2-7; clone_size: -; cdr3_aa: CASSVGGDAYEQYF; cdr3_nt: TGTGCCAGCAGCGTCGGGGGGGACGCCTACGAGCAGTACTTC
v_call: TRBV6-5; d_call: TRBD1; j_call: TRBJ2-7; clone_size: -; cdr3_aa: CASSYGQAAYEQYF; cdr3_nt: TGTGCCAGCAGTTACGGACAGGCCGCCTACGAGCAGTACTTC
v_call: TRBV6-6; d_call: -; j_call: TRBJ2-1; clone_size: -; cdr3_aa: CASSPEVSSYNEQFF; cdr3_nt: TGTGCCAGCAGTCCAGAGGTGAGCTCCTACAATGAGCAGTTCTTC
v_call: TRBV6-6; d_call: -; j_call: TRBJ2-7; clone_size: -; cdr3_aa: CASSPDYEQYF; cdr3_nt: TGTGCCAGCAGCCCCGACTACGAGCAGTACTTC
v_call: TRBV6-5; d_call: TRBD1; j_call: TRBJ1-5; clone_size: few; cdr3_aa: CASSPGQGYQPQHF; cdr3_nt: TGTGCCAGCAGTCCGGGACAGGGGTATCAGCCCCAGCATTTT
v_call: TRBV28; d_call: -; j_call: TRBJ1-1; clone_size: -; cdr3_aa: CASSLSPSGMEAFF; cdr3_nt: TGTGCCAGCAGTTTATCTCCCAGCGGGATGGAAGCTTTCTTT
v_call: TRBV7-3; d_call: TRBD1; j_call: TRBJ1-4; clone_size: -; cdr3_aa: CASSLGQAQTNEKLFF; cdr3_nt: TGTGCCAGCAGCTTGGGACAGGCACAAACTAATGAAAAACTGTTTTTT
v_call: TRBV6-5; d_call: -; j_call: TRBJ2-7; clone_size: -; cdr3_aa: CAAGPSGPYEQYF; cdr3_nt: TGTGCCGCCGGGCCGTCGGGGCCCTACGAGCAGTACTTC
v_call: TRBV5-6; d_call: -; j_call: TRBJ2-2; clone_size: once; cdr3_aa: CASSLIGGNPSTGELFF; cdr3_nt: TGTGCCAGCAGCTTGATAGGCGGGAACCCGAGCACCGGGGAGCTGTTTTTT
v_call: TRBV13; d_call: TRBD2; j_call: TRBJ2-1; clone_size: -; cdr3_aa: CASSLSLAGPSSYNEQFF; cdr3_nt: TGTGCCAGCAGCTTAAGCCTAGCGGGCCCCAGCTCCTACAATGAGCAGTTCTTC
v_call: TRBV6-5; d_call: TRBD2; j_call: TRBJ2-5; clone_size: -; cdr3_aa: CASSHLAGGQETQYF; cdr3_nt: TGTGCCAGCAGCCACCTGGCGGGGGGGCAAGAGACCCAGTACTTC
v_call: TRBV9; d_call: TRBD2; j_call: TRBJ2-7; clone_size: once; cdr3_aa: CASSARGRRLDEQYF; cdr3_nt: TGTGCCAGCAGCGCACGCGGGAGGCGTCTCGACGAGCAGTACTTC